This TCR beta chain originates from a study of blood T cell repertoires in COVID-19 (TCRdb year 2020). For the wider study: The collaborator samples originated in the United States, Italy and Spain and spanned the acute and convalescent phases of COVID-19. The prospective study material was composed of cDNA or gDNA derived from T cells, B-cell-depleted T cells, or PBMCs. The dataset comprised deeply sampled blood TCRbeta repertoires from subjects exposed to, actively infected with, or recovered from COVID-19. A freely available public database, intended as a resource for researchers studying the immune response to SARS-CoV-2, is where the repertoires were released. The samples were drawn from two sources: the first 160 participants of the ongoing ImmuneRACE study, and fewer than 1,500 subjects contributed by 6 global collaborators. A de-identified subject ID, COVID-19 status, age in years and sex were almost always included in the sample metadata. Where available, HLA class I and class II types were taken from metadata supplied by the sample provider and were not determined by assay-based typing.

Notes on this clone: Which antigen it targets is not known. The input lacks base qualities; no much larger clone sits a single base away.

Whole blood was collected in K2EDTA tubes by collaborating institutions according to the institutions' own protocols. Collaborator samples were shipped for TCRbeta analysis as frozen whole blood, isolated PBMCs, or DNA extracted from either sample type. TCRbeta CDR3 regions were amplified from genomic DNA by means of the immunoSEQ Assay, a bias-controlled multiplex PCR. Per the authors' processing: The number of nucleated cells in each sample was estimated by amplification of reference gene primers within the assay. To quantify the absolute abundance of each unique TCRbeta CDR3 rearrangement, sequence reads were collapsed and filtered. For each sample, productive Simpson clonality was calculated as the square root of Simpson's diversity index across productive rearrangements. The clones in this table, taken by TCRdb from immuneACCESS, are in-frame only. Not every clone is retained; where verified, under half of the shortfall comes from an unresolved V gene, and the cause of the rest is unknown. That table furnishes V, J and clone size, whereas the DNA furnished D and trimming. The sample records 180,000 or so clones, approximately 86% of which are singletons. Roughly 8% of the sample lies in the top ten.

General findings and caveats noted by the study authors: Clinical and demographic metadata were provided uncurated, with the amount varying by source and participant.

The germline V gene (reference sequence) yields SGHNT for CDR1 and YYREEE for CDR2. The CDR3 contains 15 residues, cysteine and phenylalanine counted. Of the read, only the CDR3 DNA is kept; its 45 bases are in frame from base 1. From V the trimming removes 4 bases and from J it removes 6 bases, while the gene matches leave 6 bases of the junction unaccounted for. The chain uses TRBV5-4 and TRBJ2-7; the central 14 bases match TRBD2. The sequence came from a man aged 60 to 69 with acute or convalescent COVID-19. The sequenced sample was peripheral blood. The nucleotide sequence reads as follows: TGTGCCAGCAGCGCCCGACTAGCGGGAGGGCGCGAGCAGTACTTC. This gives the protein CASSARLAGGREQYF.